The entry that follows covers one T cell receptor (beta chain) sequence. Antigen specificity is unknown. Germline loops: CDR1 MNHNS, CDR2 SASEGT. The CDR3 runs to 12 residues. V lost 9 bases, J lost 0 bases, and 9 bases lay in between. This sample stems from a study of beta chain features in type 1 diabetes. At the level of the study: Summed over all samples, the examined sorted cells came to roughly 110,000,000.

Findings and limits, study-wide: Within patients, naive, central memory and Treg TCRB repertoires seemed more similar than within healthy donors. When cDNA is sequenced, cells with high TCR expression could be over-represented. TCRB CDR3 length was moderately but significantly reduced in all four CD4+ subsets of Type 1 diabetes patients.

Since all of the isolated RNA was reverse transcribed, expressed TCRB transcripts were what got sequenced. Measured with immunoSEQ multiplex PCR; TCRdb has only the in-frame clones, and not every one. This table has some 360,000 clones, around a tenth appearing once. The source material was central memory CD4+ T cells from blood. This TCR came from a man aged 30 to 45 with type 1 diabetes. V gene TRBV6-1 combines with J gene TRBJ2-7; D is unclear. In DNA form, the CDR3 reads TGTGCCAGTTCGAAGAGCTCCTACGAGCAGTACTTC. Translating gives CASSKSSYEQYF.